A selection of T cell receptor beta chains follows, all from one sample in a study of CD8+ T cells in alopecia areata. The table came from immunoSEQ multiplex PCR; TCRdb's copy has only in-frame clones and leaves some out. The sample has around 160,000 clones, 80% to 90% seen once. The source material was CD8+ T cells sorted from blood, sampled at week 0. The receptor source for this set is a human donor with alopecia areata. The CDR3 runs from the conserved cysteine through the conserved F or W. Fields, in order: V gene, D gene, J gene, clone size, CDR3 DNA, CDR3 protein. D genes are given only for firm matches. Not all rows give a size; the values are once, few, many and, for expanded clones, a class.

TRBV12-5	TRBD1	TRBJ2-7	.	TGTGCTAGTGGTTTGCTCCGGACAGGGGGGAGATACGAGCAGTACTTC	CASGLLRTGGRYEQYF
TRBV19	.	TRBJ2-7	.	TGTGCCACTAGAAGAGGGCCGGATTACGAGCAGTACTTC	CATRRGPDYEQYF
TRBV4-1	TRBD2	TRBJ2-5	.	TGCGCCAGCAGCCAAGACCGGGCACTAGCGGCCAAAGAGACCCAGTACTTC	CASSQDRALAAKETQYF
TRBV5-1	.	TRBJ2-7	.	TGCGCCAGCAGCTTGGAGGAGAGAACCTACGAGCAGTACTTC	CASSLEERTYEQYF
TRBV2	.	TRBJ2-7	.	TGTGCCAGCAGAGGGACGGTTTCCTACGAGCAGTACTTC	CASRGTVSYEQYF
TRBV6-6	.	TRBJ2-1	.	TGTGCCAGCAGTTACAGATGGTCCTCCTACAATGAGCAGTTCTTC	CASSYRWSSYNEQFF
TRBV29-1	.	TRBJ2-1	.	TGCAGCGCTGAGGTGCAGGCAGGGGATGAGCAGTTCTTC	CSAEVQAGDEQFF
TRBV5-1	.	TRBJ2-7	.	TGCGCCAGTACCCTTGGGAACGAGCAGTACTTC	CASTLGNEQYF
TRBV12-5	.	TRBJ2-7	.	TGTGCTAGTGGTTTGGCCGAAACACTGTACTACGAGCAGTACTTC	CASGLAETLYYEQYF
TRBV5-4	TRBD2	TRBJ2-1	few	TGTGCCAGCAGCCTGTCTAGCGGGAGCAAGAATGAGCAGTTCTTC	CASSLSSGSKNEQFF
TRBV27	.	TRBJ2-1	.	TGTGCCAGCAGCCAGGTCGGCAATGAGCAGTTCTTC	CASSQVGNEQFF
TRBV5-4	TRBD2	TRBJ2-3	once	TGTGCCAGCAGGCTAGCGGGGGCCAAAGATACGCAGTATTTT	CASRLAGAKDTQYF
TRBV7-9	TRBD2	TRBJ2-3	.	TGTGCCAGCAGCCCTCCCCGGGGGGGCGGATTCGACACAGATACGCAGTATTTT	CASSPPRGGGFDTDTQYF
TRBV29-1	.	TRBJ2-1	few	TGCAGCGTTGTGAGGGTGGGCTACAATGAGCAGTTCTTC	CSVVRVGYNEQFF
TRBV7-9	.	TRBJ2-7	.	TGTGCCAGCAGCTTTGACAGGACCTACGAGCAGTACTTC	CASSFDRTYEQYF
TRBV7-9	TRBD2	TRBJ2-7	.	TGTGCCAGCAGCTCGGGACTAGCGGGAGACGGTGAGCAGTACTTC	CASSSGLAGDGEQYF
TRBV7-3	.	TRBJ2-3	.	TGTGCCAGCAGCTTGGGGGGGCCAGATACGCAGTATTTT	CASSLGGPDTQYF
TRBV7-8	TRBD2	TRBJ2-1	.	TGTGCCAGCAGCGAACTAGCGGGAGGGTACAATGAGCAGTTCTTC	CASSELAGGYNEQFF
TRBV29-1	.	TRBJ1-1	once	TGCAGCGTTGACAGGGACACTGAAGCTTTCTTT	CSVDRDTEAFF
TRBV19	.	TRBJ1-2	.	TGTGCCAGTAACCTGGGGTCAGTTGCTGGCTACACCTTC	CASNLGSVAGYTF
TRBV2	TRBD1	TRBJ2-3	.	TGTGCCAGCAGTGAATTCCCCGGGACAGGGTACACAGATACGCAGTATTTT	CASSEFPGTGYTDTQYF
TRBV29-1	.	TRBJ2-1	few	TGCAGCGTTGAATTCAGGGTGTCGGAGCAGTTCTTC	CSVEFRVSEQFF
TRBV7-7	.	TRBJ2-1	.	TGTGCTAGCAGCTTAGCGCCTGGGTCTCGGGAGTCAGGATCCTACAATGAGCAGTTCTTC	CASSLAPGSRESGSYNEQFF
TRBV2	.	TRBJ1-1	.	TGTGCCAGCAGTGAGGGAGAGATGAACACTGAAGCTTTCTTT	CASSEGEMNTEAFF
TRBV29-1	.	TRBJ2-3	.	TGCAGCGTTTGGCCCACAGGCGGGGGCACAGATACGCAGTATTTT	CSVWPTGGGTDTQYF
TRBV30	.	TRBJ1-1	.	TGTGCCTGGAGTGCTCCGGACAGATGGAACACTGAAGCTTTCTTT	CAWSAPDRWNTEAFF
TRBV5-4	TRBD1	TRBJ2-3	.	TGTGCCAGCAGCCCGACAGGGGGCACAGATACGCAGTATTTT	CASSPTGGTDTQYF
TRBV28	TRBD1	TRBJ2-7	.	TGTGCAGGCGGACAGGGGGCCCTGCGAGGGGTCTACGAGCAGTACTTC	CAGGQGALRGVYEQYF
TRBV6-5	.	TRBJ2-7	few	TGTGCCAGCAGTTACGGGACCTCCTACGAGCAGTACTTC	CASSYGTSYEQYF
TRBV5-1	.	TRBJ2-7	.	TGCGCCAGCAGCTTGGGGTACAGGACCGACTACGAGCAGTACTTC	CASSLGYRTDYEQYF
TRBV10-3	.	TRBJ1-1	.	TGTGCCACCCTAATTTCCCAGGTGAACACTGAAGCTTTCTTT	CATLISQVNTEAFF
TRBV27	.	TRBJ2-2	few	TGTGCCAGCAGCCTCACCCCCCAGGGCACCGGGGAGCTGTTTTTT	CASSLTPQGTGELFF
TRBV10-1	.	TRBJ2-1	.	TGCGCCAGCAGTGACGGGGACTCCTACAATGAGCAGTTCTTC	CASSDGDSYNEQFF
TRBV25-1	.	TRBJ1-5	.	TGTGCCAGCACCTGGGGCAATCAGCCCCAGCATTTT	CASTWGNQPQHF
TRBV6-1	TRBD2	TRBJ2-7	.	TGTGCCAGCAGTTTCGAGCGGGGGAGCTACGAGCAGTACTTC	CASSFERGSYEQYF
TRBV4-1	.	TRBJ2-3	.	TGCGCCAGCAGCCAAGATGCGGACAGTTACACAGATACGCAGTATTTT	CASSQDADSYTDTQYF
TRBV15	.	TRBJ2-1	.	TGTGCCACCAGCAGGTGGACAGATGAAAGCTCCTACAATGAGCAGTTCTTC	CATSRWTDESSYNEQFF
TRBV7-8	TRBD1	TRBJ2-1	few	TGTGCCAGCAGCTTAGGGACGGGGACAGGGCTGTACAATGAGCAGTTCTTC	CASSLGTGTGLYNEQFF
TRBV11-2	.	TRBJ2-2	.	TGTGCCAGCAGCTTAAGCCCGCTGAACACCGGGGAGCTGTTTTTT	CASSLSPLNTGELFF
TRBV27	.	TRBJ1-2	.	TGTGCCAGCAGTCCGGGGGGGGCTAACTATGGCTACACCTTC	CASSPGGANYGYTF
TRBV6-4	.	TRBJ2-3	medium-sized	TGTGCCAGCAGTGACTCTAGCGGAGGCACAGATACGCAGTATTTT	CASSDSSGGTDTQYF
TRBV30	TRBD1	TRBJ2-7	few	TGTGCCTGGAGTGAGGGAGGACAGGGGGGCTACGAGCAGTACTTC	CAWSEGGQGGYEQYF
TRBV16	.	TRBJ1-1	.	TGTGCCAGCAGCCAACGAGGCACTGAAGCTTTCTTT	CASSQRGTEAFF
TRBV2	.	TRBJ1-1	few	TGTGCCAGCTGTTGCGGGCTTATACACGAAGCTTTCTTT	CASCCGLIHEAFF
TRBV15	TRBD1	TRBJ2-7	once	TGTGCCACCAGCACCGGGACAGGGGCCTACGAGCAGTACTTC	CATSTGTGAYEQYF
TRBV11-2	.	TRBJ2-7	.	TGTGCCAGCAGCTTGAATTTTGAGGGGAAACACAAGTACGAGCAGTACTTC	CASSLNFEGKHKYEQYF
TRBV5-4	.	TRBJ2-1	.	TGTGCCAGCAGCCCCCGGGACGGATACAATGAGCAGTTCTTC	CASSPRDGYNEQFF
TRBV30	TRBD1	TRBJ2-1	.	TGTGCCTGGAGTGTAGGGACAGGGGAGAGCGATGAGCAGTTCTTC	CAWSVGTGESDEQFF
TRBV4-1	.	TRBJ1-1	.	TGCGCCAGCAGCCCCCCGGGAGCGAACACTGAAGCTTTCTTT	CASSPPGANTEAFF
TRBV7-8	.	TRBJ2-7	.	TGTGCCAGCAGCTTAGAGCTGTCCGTAACGGGGCAGTACTTC	CASSLELSVTGQYF
TRBV25-1	TRBD1	TRBJ1-1	.	TGTGCCAGCAGTGGACAGGGCTGGAATGAAGCTTTCTTT	CASSGQGWNEAFF